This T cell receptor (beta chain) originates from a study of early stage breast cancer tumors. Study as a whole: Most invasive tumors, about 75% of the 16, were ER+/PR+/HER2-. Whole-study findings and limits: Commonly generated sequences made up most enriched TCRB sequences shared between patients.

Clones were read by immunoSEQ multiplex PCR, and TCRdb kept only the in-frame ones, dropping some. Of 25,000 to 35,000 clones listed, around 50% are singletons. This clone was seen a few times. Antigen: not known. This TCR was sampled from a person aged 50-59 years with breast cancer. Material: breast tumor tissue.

The CDR3 reads CASSQERGVEGELFF. In DNA, the CDR3 is TGTGCCAGCAGTCAAGAACGGGGGGTTGAGGGGGAGCTGTTTTTT. V gene TRBV2 combines with J gene TRBJ2-2, with TRBD2 matching 7 bases. The length of the CDR3 is 15 residues. CDR1 SNHLY and CDR2 FYNNEI come from the germline V gene. With 5 bases clipped from V and 8 bases from J, the junction kept 11 bases outside the gene matches. Using reference TRBV2 and TRBJ2-2 for the parts outside the CDR3, the full variable domain is EPEVTQTPSHQVTQMGQEVILRCVPISNHLYFYWYRQILGQKVEFLVSFYNNEISEKSEIFDDQFSVERPDGSNFTLKIRSTKLEDSAMYFCASSQERGVEGELFFGEGSRLTVL.